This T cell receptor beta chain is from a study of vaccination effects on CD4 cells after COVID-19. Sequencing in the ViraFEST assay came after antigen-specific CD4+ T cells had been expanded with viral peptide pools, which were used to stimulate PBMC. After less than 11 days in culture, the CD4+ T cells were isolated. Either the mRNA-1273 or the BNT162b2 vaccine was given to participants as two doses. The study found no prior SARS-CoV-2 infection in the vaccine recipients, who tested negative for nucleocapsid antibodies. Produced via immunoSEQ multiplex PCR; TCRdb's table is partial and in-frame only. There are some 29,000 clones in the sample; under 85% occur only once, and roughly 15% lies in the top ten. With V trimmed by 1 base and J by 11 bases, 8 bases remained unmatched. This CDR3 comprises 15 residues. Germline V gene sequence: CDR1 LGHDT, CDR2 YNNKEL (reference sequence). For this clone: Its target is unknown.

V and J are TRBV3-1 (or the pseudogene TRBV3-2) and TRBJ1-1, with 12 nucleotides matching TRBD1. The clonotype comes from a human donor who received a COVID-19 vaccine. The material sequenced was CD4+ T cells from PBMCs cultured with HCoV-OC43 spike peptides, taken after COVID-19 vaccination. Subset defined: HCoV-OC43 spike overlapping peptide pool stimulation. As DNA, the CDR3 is TGTGCCAGCAGCCAAGCCGGGACAGGGGGCGGTTTGGCTTTCTTT. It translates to CASSQAGTGGGLAFF.